Here is one T cell receptor beta chain with its context. There is no known antigen for this receptor. One base away there is no much larger clone; base qualities are not given. These data belong to a study of T-cell memory formation after mild COVID-19 (TCRdb year 2021). For the wider study: TCR sequence clusters from the two donors were found to be largely donor specific. In two donors, T-cell clones that expanded and contracted after mild COVID-19 were tracked by sequencing TCRalpha and TCRbeta repertoires over time. Two young, previously healthy adult volunteers, one female and one male, were included in the cohort.

Data came from an Illumina NovaSeq 6000. Using 5'RACE with constant-segment primers, TCRalpha and TCRbeta cDNA libraries were constructed, with sample barcodes and unique molecular identifiers added in the process. RNA was extracted from every sample with Trizol reagent. Libraries were amplified in two PCR steps, with a second sample barcode and Illumina TruSeq adapters added in the second step. The libraries were sequenced on an Illumina NovaSeq using 2 x 150 bp paired-end reads. The original methods were these. The reads were demultiplexed and collapsed into UMI-guided consensus sequences using migec v1.2.7. Using mixcr v2.1.11, the UMI consensuses were aligned to TRA and TRB V and J templates and assembled into clonotypes. A clonotype was counted as expanded or contracted only if both edgeR and NoisET called the change significant, with noise models trained on biological replicates. For edgeR calls, the cutoffs were a false discovery rate-adjusted p below 0.01 and a log2 fold-change threshold of 1. As an exploratory analysis of dynamics, PCA with hierarchical clustering was applied to max-normalized trajectories of the 1000 most abundant clonotypes. Separately sequenced CD4+ and CD8+ repertoires were used to assign the CD4 or CD8 phenotype of responding clones. TCRdb reprocessing: public reads trimmed at Q25 with fastp, clones called with MiXCR, in-frame beta chains kept. Each record represents a unique CDR3 protein, reported with the most common genes and DNA among its rows. V and J calls and clone size were set by TCRdb, not the authors. The sample table lists approximately 230,000 distinct CDR3 sequences, roughly 15% of them with a count of one. 3.5% to 4% of the sample belongs to the ten largest clones.

CDR1 MDHEN and CDR2 SYDVKM are derived from the germline V gene. Deletion took 3 bases off V and 6 bases off J, with a span of 20 bases between the germline ends. The CDR3 starts with the cysteine, ends with the phenylalanine, and has 16 residues. Just the 48-base CDR3 DNA is kept, in frame starting at base 1. Summary of the overall study and its limitations: Whether the second-wave clones peaking on day 37 were SARS-CoV-2 specific was not confirmed. The study covered only a couple of mild cases, and larger cohorts including severe cases with pre-infection samples were considered necessary. Clones contracting from day 15 to 85 had balanced CD4/CD8 phenotypes, while a second wave expanding from day 15 to 37 was biased towards CD4+. Some responding clones were detected in pre-infection memory, which suggested that pre-existing cross-reactive memory T cells had joined the SARS-CoV-2 response. Contracting CD4+ clones turned up mainly in the CM and EM memory subsets, whereas EMRA was where CD8+ clones were enriched.

Ficoll-Paque density gradient centrifugation was used to isolate PBMCs. This sequence was found in a man aged 18 to 35 who had mild COVID-19 (a few samples of this study predate the infection). The sample titles of this study are shuffled in the database, so cell type and time point are left out; the donor was told from shared clones. The chain is made from TRBV28 and TRBJ1-1; 6 matching bases give a weak D call of TRBD1. Sequencing used PBMCs or a T cell subset sorted from them (not recorded which). The CDR3 in this case is CASSFPLGQRSAEAFF. The DNA sequence reads TGTGCCAGCAGTTTCCCGCTCGGACAGAGGAGCGCTGAAGCTTTCTTT.